These 31 T cell receptor beta chains share one sample of origin, sequenced in a study of beta chain features in type 1 diabetes. Regarding the study as a whole: Significant though moderate, a shortening of TCRB CDR3s appeared in all four CD4+ subsets of Type 1 diabetes patients.

Sequencing targeted expressed TCRB transcripts, as all isolated RNA had been reverse transcribed. Measured with immunoSEQ multiplex PCR; TCRdb has only the in-frame clones, and not every one. This table holds approximately 150,000 clones, about 12% found once. For these TCRs, the target antigens are not known. The sequenced sample consisted of central memory CD4+ T cells from blood. These receptors were taken from a man aged 18 to 30 with type 1 diabetes.

CDR3 sequence: CASSLAYNEQFF. CDR3 sequence (DNA): TGTGCCAGCAGCTTAGCTTACAATGAGCAGTTCTTC. The gene calls are TRBV7-6 and TRBJ2-1, with D hard to call. Trimming left V 0 bases short and J 4 bases short, with 1 base between. The germline V gene encodes CDR1 SGHVS and CDR2 FNYEAQ. The length of the CDR3 is 12 residues.

There are many counts of this clone. The V and J genes are TRBV30 and TRBJ1-2, with a tentative D call TRBD1 (6 bases). The CDR3 totals 12 residues. CDR1 is GTSNPN and CDR2 is SVGIG in the germline V gene (reference sequence). V was clipped by 8 bases and J by 2 bases, with 12 bases between them. CDR3 region: CASTGPNYGYTF. CDR3 DNA: TGTGCCAGTACAGGGCCCAACTATGGCTACACCTTC. The whole variable domain, filled in from reference TRBV30 and TRBJ1-2, reads SQTIHQWPATLVQPVGSPLSLECTVEGTSNPNLYWYRQAAGRGLQLLFYSVGIGQISSEVPQNLSASRPQDRQFILSSKKLLLSDSGFYLCASTGPNYGYTFGSGTRLTVV.

This clone was detected only a few times. This chain joins TRBV7-9 and TRBJ2-2; unclear D gene. This CDR3 is 14 amino acids long. With 6 bases removed from V and 3 bases from J, the gap between germline ends came to 11 bases. The V gene's germline CDR1 is SEHNR and CDR2 FQNEAQ (reference sequence). CDR3 loop: CASRVLGDTGELFF. The CDR3 DNA reads as TGTGCCAGCAGGGTCCTGGGCGACACCGGGGAGCTGTTTTTT.

The V gene is TRBV28, the J gene TRBJ2-7; 8 nucleotides agree with TRBD1. V dropped 4 bases and J dropped 2; count of bases not matched to a gene: 10. CDR1 MDHEN and CDR2 SYDVKM come from the germline V gene. The CDR3 has 16 residues. In DNA form, the CDR3 reads TGTGCCAGCAGTTCGCCCGCCGGGACAGGACCCTACGAGCAGTACTTC. Translation: CASSSPAGTGPYEQYF. The full variable domain, rest sourced from reference TRBV28 and TRBJ2-7, is DVKVTQSSRYLVKRTGEKVFLECVQDMDHENMFWYRQDPGLGLRLIYFSYDVKMKEKGDIPEGYSVSREKKERFSLILESASTNQTSMYLCASSSPAGTGPYEQYFGPGTRLTVT.

This clone was detected a few times. The chain couples TRBV30 to TRBJ2-5, with 10 bases fitting TRBD1. Trimming at V came to 4 bases and at J to 3 bases, leaving 8 bases not matched to a gene. Germline CDR1 GTSNPN, CDR2 SVGIG (reference sequence). The CDR3 runs to 15 residues. In nucleotides, the CDR3 is TGTGCCTGGACCAGACAGACAGGGGGCGAAGAGACCCAGTACTTC. Translated, it gives CAWTRQTGGEETQYF.

The V and J genes are TRBV2 and TRBJ2-7, with D possibly being TRBD1 (5 bases). V was cut by 2 bases and J by 6 bases, with 14 bases left in between. There are 14 residues in the CDR3. Germline lookup yields CDR1 SNHLY and CDR2 FYNNEI. CDR3 protein: CASSEQGLGLEQYF. DNA of the CDR3: TGTGCCAGCAGTGAACAGGGTTTGGGTCTCGAGCAGTACTTC.

This clone was counted ten times or more. CDR3 sequence (DNA): TGTGCCAGCAGCGAGGGGCCTAATACGCAGTATTTT. It encodes CASSEGPNTQYF. The rearrangement links TRBV7-3 to TRBJ2-3, with D perhaps assigned TRBD1 or TRBD2 (5 bases each). This CDR3 has 12 amino acids. Germline V gene lookup returns CDR1 SGHTA and CDR2 FQGTGA. V was shortened by 5 bases and J by 7 bases, with 10 bases between the two germline ends.

V is TRBV6-1 and J is TRBJ1-2; D uncertain. The V end was cut by 1 base, the J end by 7 bases, with 13 bases between. The CDR3 is 14 amino acids. In germline, CDR1 is MNHNS, CDR2 SASEGT. CDR3 sequence reads: CASSEVGERGGYTF. In DNA form, the CDR3 reads TGTGCCAGCAGTGAAGTCGGGGAGAGAGGTGGCTACACCTTC.

The CDR3 nucleotides are TGTGCCAGCAGCTTATCTTCAGGGCTTCCCTACGAGCAGTACTTC. It codes for CASSLSSGLPYEQYF. V and J are TRBV7-9 and TRBJ2-7; TRBD1 might be the D (5 bases). The CDR3 sequence is 15 residues long. Trimming removed 2 bases at V and 2 bases at J, with 13 bases between. CDR1 and CDR2 (germline): SEHNR, FQNEAQ (reference sequence).

This rearrangement joins TRBV4-1 to TRBJ1-1; D may be TRBD1 (5 bases). This CDR3 region has 14 residues. Trimming cost V 3 bases and J 1 base, with 9 bases left between them. CDR1 is MGHRA, CDR2 YSYEKL, per germline. CDR3 DNA sequence: TGCGCCAGCAGCCACAATGACAGGAACACTGAAGCTTTCTTT. This gives the protein CASSHNDRNTEAFF.

The CDR3 spells CSARDDDEAFF. CDR3 DNA sequence: TGCAGTGCTAGAGATGACGATGAAGCTTTCTTT. V is TRBV20-1 and J is TRBJ1-1; D not resolved. The CDR3 spans 11 residues. The V end was cut by 0 bases, the J end by 7 bases, with 6 bases between. Germline V gene lookup returns CDR1 DFQATT and CDR2 SNEGSKA (reference sequence).

The chain couples TRBV5-1 to TRBJ2-1, with a possible D match to TRBD2 (6 bases). This CDR3 has 14 amino acids. Between the trimmed V and J ends, which lost 4 bases and 9 bases, there was a span of 17 bases. Per germline, CDR1 SGHRS and CDR2 YFSETQ. This CDR3 is CASSLSGTEGEQFF. The CDR3 nucleotides are TGCGCCAGCAGCCTCTCGGGGACGGAGGGTGAGCAGTTCTTC.

The sample holds a few counts of this clone. J is TRBJ2-2 and V is TRBV2; unclear D gene. This CDR3 is 13 amino acids long. From germline, CDR1 is SNHLY and CDR2 FYNNEI. The V gene lost 6 bases and the J gene lost 4 bases, with 9 bases spanning the gap. CDR3 coding DNA: TGTGCCAGCAGGCCCGAAGTCACCGGGGAGCTGTTTTTT. This sequence encodes CASRPEVTGELFF.

This clone was picked up a small number of times. The chain employs TRBV30 and TRBJ1-1; perhaps TRBD1 as D (6 bases). The germline V and J ends were trimmed by 0 bases and 3 bases, with 26 bases remaining between them. This CDR3 is built from 19 residues. Germline V gene lookup returns CDR1 GTSNPN and CDR2 SVGIG (reference sequence). In nucleotides, the CDR3 is TGTGCCTGGAGTGTATTTAGTCCGCCGTACAGGGATGCGTACACTGAAGCTTTCTTT. Translating it yields CAWSVFSPPYRDAYTEAFF.

This chain joins TRBV10-3 and TRBJ1-6, with D unclear. CDR1 and CDR2 from the germline V gene are ENHRY and SYGVKD. The CDR3 loop spans 15 amino acids. V shed 0 bases and J shed 5 bases, with 8 bases lying between them. DNA of the CDR3: TGTGCCATCAGTGAGTCCGCCGGGGATAATTCACCCCTCCACTTT. Its protein is CAISESAGDNSPLHF.

The chain links TRBV7-6 to TRBJ2-5, with 15 nucleotides matching TRBD2. Germline CDR1 SGHVS, CDR2 FNYEAQ. V shed 5 bases and J 2 bases; nucleotides not matched to a gene: 6. This CDR3 contains 17 residues. CDR3 protein: CASSRTSGGAEQETQYF. The CDR3 DNA sequence: TGTGCCAGCAGCCGGACTAGCGGGGGGGCGGAACAAGAGACCCAGTACTTC.

This clone was seen only a few times. This chain links TRBV7-9 with TRBJ1-1; D is unresolved. Deletions cut 4 bases from V and 6 bases from J, with 12 bases between. Germline V gives CDR1 SEHNR, CDR2 FQNEAQ (reference sequence). CDR3 length equals 13 residues. CDR3 protein: CASSSRAQAEAFF. In DNA form, the CDR3 reads TGTGCCAGCAGCTCCCGGGCTCAGGCTGAAGCTTTCTTT.

This clone was seen a handful of times. This chain links TRBV19 with TRBJ2-7, with unresolved D. This CDR3 has 12 residues. Germline V lookup: CDR1 LNHDA, CDR2 SQIVND (reference sequence). With 8 bases removed from V and 3 bases from J, the gap between germline ends came to 11 bases. CDR3 sequence: CASSPTGYEQYF. CDR3 bases: TGTGCCAGTTCACCGACCGGCTACGAGCAGTACTTC.

The chain uses TRBV2 and TRBJ2-1; D unresolved. The CDR3 sequence is 11 residues long. Germline loops: CDR1 SNHLY, CDR2 FYNNEI. Trimming stripped 2 bases from V and 10 bases from J, with 6 bases between. DNA for the CDR3: TGTGCCAGCAGTGAAAGGCGAGAGCAGTTCTTC. Amino acids: CASSERREQFF.

A few counts support this clone. This chain connects TRBV20-1 to TRBJ2-1; D possibly corresponds to TRBD2 (5 bases). V lost 3 bases and J 5 bases, leaving 5 bases between the germline ends. Per the germline V gene, CDR1 is DFQATT and CDR2 is SNEGSKA (reference sequence). CDR3 length: 11 amino acids. The CDR3 DNA follows: TGCAGTGCTAGCGGGAACAATGAGCAGTTCTTC. This translates into CSASGNNEQFF.

This clone came up a few times. The CDR3: CASSLEGSNSPLHF. As DNA, the CDR3 is TGTGCCAGCAGCTTAGAGGGGAGCAATTCACCCCTCCACTTT. The chain carries TRBV7-2 and TRBJ1-6; the D gene is possibly TRBD1 (5 bases). Germline V lookup: CDR1 SGHTA, CDR2 FQGNSA. The CDR3 loop spans 14 amino acids. V lost 1 base to trimming and J lost 7 bases, with 8 bases between them. Filled out from reference TRBV7-2 and TRBJ1-6, the complete variable domain reads GAGVSQSPSNKVTEKGKDVELRCDPISGHTALYWYRQSLGQGLEFLIYFQGNSAPDKSGLPSDRFSAERTGGSVSTLTIQRTQQEDSAVYLCASSLEGSNSPLHFGNGTRLTVT.

This clone was detected ten times or more. The chain employs TRBV7-2 and TRBJ1-1; 9 positions match TRBD1. The CDR3 contains 14 residues. V dropped 5 bases and J dropped 5; count of bases not matched to a gene: 6. The germline V gene has CDR1 SGHTA and CDR2 FQGNSA. CDR3 nucleotides: TGTGCCAGCAGCAAGCCGGGACAGGGTACTGAAGCTTTCTTT. Protein product: CASSKPGQGTEAFF.

This clone was seen a handful of times. The chain links TRBV7-2 to TRBJ1-2; 10 bases map to TRBD1. J gave up 8 bases and V 5 bases, and 14 bases lay outside the gene matches. Germline CDR1 SGHTA, CDR2 FQGNSA. The CDR3 runs 16 residues. CDR3 nucleotides: TGTGCCAGCAGCACCGGGACAGGGGTCGGTTGGTTCGGCTACACCTTC. Its protein is CASSTGTGVGWFGYTF.

This CDR3 reads CASSYSGTGGYEQYF. The CDR3 coding sequence is TGTGCCAGCAGTTACTCCGGGACAGGGGGGTACGAGCAGTACTTC. V and J are TRBV6-6 and TRBJ2-7; 11 nucleotides agree with TRBD1. V lost 0 bases, J lost 4 bases, and 2 bases stayed unmatched. The germline V gene encodes CDR1 MNHNY and CDR2 SVGAGI (reference sequence). This CDR3 has 15 residues.

This clone was observed a few times. V and J are TRBV13 and TRBJ2-3; D gene uncertain. The germline CDR1 and CDR2 sequences are PRHDT and FYEKMQ (reference sequence). This CDR3 comprises 15 residues. V lost 1 base and J lost 1, with 9 bases in between. CDR3 sequence reads: CASSLDRVRTDTQYF. CDR3 in DNA: TGTGCCAGCAGCTTAGATAGGGTACGCACAGATACGCAGTATTTT.

This clone was picked up a small number of times. The chain couples TRBV28 to TRBJ1-1; D gene uncertain. V was clipped by 6 bases and J by 0 bases, with 20 bases between them. There are 17 residues in the CDR3. Germline values: CDR1 MDHEN, CDR2 SYDVKM. CDR3 loop: CASRPLSGQTMNTEAFF. In DNA, the CDR3 is TGTGCCAGCAGACCCCTCAGCGGGCAGACTATGAACACTGAAGCTTTCTTT.

The chain has TRBV10-3 and TRBJ2-3, with TRBD1 matching 8 bases. V dropped 8 bases and J dropped 2; count of bases not matched to a gene: 6. Germline loops: CDR1 ENHRY, CDR2 SYGVKD. The CDR3 has 14 amino acids. CDR3 amino acids: CAIGRQGTTDTQYF. The CDR3 DNA reads TGTGCCATCGGTCGACAGGGGACCACAGATACGCAGTATTTT.

This clone occurred a few times. This chain connects TRBV18 to TRBJ1-6; D is ambiguous. Trimming removed 3 bases from V and 10 bases from J, with 13 bases in between. Germline V gene sequence: CDR1 KGHSH, CDR2 LQKENI. This CDR3 region has 14 residues. The CDR3 region is CASSPETQRSPLHF. In nucleotides, the CDR3 is TGTGCCAGCTCACCTGAGACACAGAGGTCACCCCTCCACTTT.

A single count supports this clone. The chain couples TRBV4-1 to TRBJ2-7; 8 bases fit TRBD1. V was pared by 5 bases and J by 2 bases, with 5 bases of the junction left unmatched. CDR1 is MGHRA and CDR2 is YSYEKL in the germline V gene. The CDR3 length is 14 residues. The CDR3 region is CASSATDRAYEQYF. The CDR3 DNA reads as TGCGCCAGCAGCGCTACGGACAGGGCCTACGAGCAGTACTTC.

This clone showed up just a few times. The rearrangement uses TRBV6-5 and TRBJ2-5, with D perhaps matching TRBD2 (5 bases). Deletions cut 0 bases from V and 1 base from J, with 6 bases between. Germline CDR1 MNHEY, CDR2 SVGAGI. This CDR3 is built from 14 residues. CDR3 residues: CASSYSLAQETQYF. The CDR3 DNA reads TGTGCCAGCAGTTACTCGCTAGCCCAAGAGACCCAGTACTTC.

This clone was counted between two and nine times. The chain employs TRBV10-3 and TRBJ1-2; D is undetermined. This CDR3 is 11 amino acids long. Per the germline V gene, CDR1 is ENHRY and CDR2 is SYGVKD. V was trimmed by 2 bases and J by 8 bases, leaving 6 bases between them. Written as DNA, the CDR3 is TGTGCCATCAGTGAGGCGGAAGGCTACACCTTC. Its protein product is CAISEAEGYTF.